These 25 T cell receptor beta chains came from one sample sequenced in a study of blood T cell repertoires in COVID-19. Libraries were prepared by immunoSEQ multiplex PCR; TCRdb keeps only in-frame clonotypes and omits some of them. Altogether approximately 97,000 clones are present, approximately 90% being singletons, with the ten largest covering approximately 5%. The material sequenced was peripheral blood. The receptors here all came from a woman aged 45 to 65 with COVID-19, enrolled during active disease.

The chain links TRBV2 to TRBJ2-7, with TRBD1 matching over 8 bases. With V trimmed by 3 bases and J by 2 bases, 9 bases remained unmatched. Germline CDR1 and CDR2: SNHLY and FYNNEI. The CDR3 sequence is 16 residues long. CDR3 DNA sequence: TGTGCCAGCAGTGATTCCGGGACAGGCCAAACCTACGAGCAGTACTTC. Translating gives CASSDSGTGQTYEQYF.

The CDR3 spells CASSPGQYNQPQHF. The CDR3 nucleotides read TGTGCCAGCAGTCCGGGACAGTACAATCAGCCCCAGCATTTT. The chain employs TRBV28 and TRBJ1-5; 7 bases match TRBD1. The germline CDR1 and CDR2 sequences are MDHEN and SYDVKM. This CDR3 contains 14 residues. Losses at the gene ends were 5 bases for V and 3 bases for J; bases not matched to a gene: 4.

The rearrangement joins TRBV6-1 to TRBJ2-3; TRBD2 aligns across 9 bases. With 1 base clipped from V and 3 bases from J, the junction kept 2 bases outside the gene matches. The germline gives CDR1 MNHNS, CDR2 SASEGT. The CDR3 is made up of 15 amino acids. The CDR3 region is CASSEGAGGTDTQYF. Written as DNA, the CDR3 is TGTGCCAGCAGTGAAGGGGCGGGGGGGACAGATACGCAGTATTTT.

Here the CDR3 DNA reads TGTGCCACCAGCAGACCGCGGTTGGTGCCCAACACTGAAGCTTTCTTT. As protein: CATSRPRLVPNTEAFF. This chain uses TRBV15 with TRBJ1-1; D unresolved. CDR1 LNHNV and CDR2 YYDKDF come from the germline V gene (reference sequence). The V and J ends lost 2 bases and 2 bases respectively, with 15 bases between them. The CDR3 is 16 amino acids.

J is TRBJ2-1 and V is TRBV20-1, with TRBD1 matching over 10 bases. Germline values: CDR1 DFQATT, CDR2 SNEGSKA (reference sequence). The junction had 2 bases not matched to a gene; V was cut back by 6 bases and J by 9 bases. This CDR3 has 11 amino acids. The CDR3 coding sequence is TGCAGTGCCCGGGACAGGGGTGAGCAGTTCTTC. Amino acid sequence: CSARDRGEQFF.

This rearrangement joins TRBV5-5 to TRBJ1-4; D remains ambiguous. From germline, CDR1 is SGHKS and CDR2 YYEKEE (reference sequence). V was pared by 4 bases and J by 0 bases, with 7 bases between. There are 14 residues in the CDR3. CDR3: CASSTVATNEKLFF. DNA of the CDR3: TGTGCCAGCAGCACAGTTGCAACTAATGAAAAACTGTTTTTT.

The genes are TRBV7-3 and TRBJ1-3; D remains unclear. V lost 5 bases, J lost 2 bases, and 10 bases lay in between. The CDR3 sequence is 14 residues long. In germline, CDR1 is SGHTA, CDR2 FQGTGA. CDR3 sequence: CASSPGGTGNTIYF. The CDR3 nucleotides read TGTGCCAGCAGCCCAGGTGGAACTGGAAACACCATATATTTT.

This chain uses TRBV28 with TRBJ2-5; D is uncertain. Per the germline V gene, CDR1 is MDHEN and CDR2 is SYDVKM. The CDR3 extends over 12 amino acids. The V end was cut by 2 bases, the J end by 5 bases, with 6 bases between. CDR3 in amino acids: CASSLGAETQYF. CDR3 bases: TGTGCCAGCAGTTTAGGAGCGGAGACCCAGTACTTC.

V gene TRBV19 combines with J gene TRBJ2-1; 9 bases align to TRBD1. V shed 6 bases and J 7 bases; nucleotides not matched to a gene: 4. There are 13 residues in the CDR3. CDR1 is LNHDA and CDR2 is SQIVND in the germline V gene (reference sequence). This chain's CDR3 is CASRGQGLNEQFF. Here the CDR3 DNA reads TGTGCCAGTAGAGGACAGGGGTTGAATGAGCAGTTCTTC. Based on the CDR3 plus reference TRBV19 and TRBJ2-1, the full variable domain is DGGITQSPKYLFRKEGQNVTLSCEQNLNHDAMYWYRQDPGQGLRLIYYSQIVNDFQKGDIAEGYSVSREKKESFPLTVTSAQKNPTAFYLCASRGQGLNEQFFGPGTRLTVL.

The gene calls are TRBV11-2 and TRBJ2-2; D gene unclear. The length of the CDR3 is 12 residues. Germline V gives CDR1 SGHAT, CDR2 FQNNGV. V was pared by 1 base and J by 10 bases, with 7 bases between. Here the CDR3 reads CASSLGLKELFF. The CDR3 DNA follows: TGTGCCAGCAGCTTAGGACTCAAGGAGCTGTTTTTT.

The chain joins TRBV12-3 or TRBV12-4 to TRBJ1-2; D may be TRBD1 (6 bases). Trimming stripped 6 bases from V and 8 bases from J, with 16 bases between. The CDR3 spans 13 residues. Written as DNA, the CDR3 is TGTGCCAGCAGCCTAGGGGGGGATCGAGGCTACACCTTC. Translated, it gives CASSLGGDRGYTF.

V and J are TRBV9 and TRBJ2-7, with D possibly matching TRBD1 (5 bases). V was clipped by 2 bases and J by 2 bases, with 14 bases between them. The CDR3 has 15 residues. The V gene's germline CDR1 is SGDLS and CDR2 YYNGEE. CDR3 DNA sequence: TGTGCCAGCAGCGTCTATCCGGACACAGCCTACGAGCAGTACTTC. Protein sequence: CASSVYPDTAYEQYF.

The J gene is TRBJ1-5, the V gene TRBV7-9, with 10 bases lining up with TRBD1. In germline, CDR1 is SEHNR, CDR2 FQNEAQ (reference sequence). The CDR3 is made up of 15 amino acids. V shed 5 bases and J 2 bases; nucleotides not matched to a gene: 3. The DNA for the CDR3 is TGTGCCAGCAGCACGACAGGGGGCGGCAATCAGCCCCAGCATTTT. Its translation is CASSTTGGGNQPQHF.

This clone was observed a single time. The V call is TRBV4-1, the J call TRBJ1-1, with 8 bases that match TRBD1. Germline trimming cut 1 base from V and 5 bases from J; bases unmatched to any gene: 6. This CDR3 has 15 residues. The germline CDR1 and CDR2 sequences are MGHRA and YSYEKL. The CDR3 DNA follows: TGCGCCAGCAGCCAAGTGATCAGGGGGCCTACTGAAGCTTTCTTT. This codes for CASSQVIRGPTEAFF.

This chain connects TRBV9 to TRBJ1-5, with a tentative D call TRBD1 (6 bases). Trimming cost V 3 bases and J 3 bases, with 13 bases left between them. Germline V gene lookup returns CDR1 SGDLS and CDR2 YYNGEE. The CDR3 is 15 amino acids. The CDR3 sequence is CASSALRDINQPQHF. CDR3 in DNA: TGTGCCAGCAGCGCCCTACGGGACATCAATCAGCCCCAGCATTTT.

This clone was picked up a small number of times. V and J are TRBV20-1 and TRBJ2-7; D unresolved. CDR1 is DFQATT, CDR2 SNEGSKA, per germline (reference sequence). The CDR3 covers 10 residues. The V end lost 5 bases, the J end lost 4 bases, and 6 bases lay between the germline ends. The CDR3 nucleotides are TGCAGTGCTGCCCAGTACGAGCAGTACTTC. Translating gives CSAAQYEQYF.

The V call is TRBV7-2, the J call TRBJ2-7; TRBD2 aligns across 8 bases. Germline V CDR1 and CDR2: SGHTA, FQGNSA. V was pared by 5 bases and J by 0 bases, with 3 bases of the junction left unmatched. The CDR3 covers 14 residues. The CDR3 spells CASSAGGSSYEQYF. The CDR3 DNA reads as TGTGCCAGCAGCGCGGGAGGAAGCTCCTACGAGCAGTACTTC.

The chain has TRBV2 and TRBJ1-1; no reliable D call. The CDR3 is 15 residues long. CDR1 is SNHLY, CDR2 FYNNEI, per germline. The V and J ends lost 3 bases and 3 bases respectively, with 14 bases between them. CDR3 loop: CASSDGEGRDTEAFF. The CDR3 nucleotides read TGTGCCAGCAGTGACGGGGAAGGGAGGGACACTGAAGCTTTCTTT.

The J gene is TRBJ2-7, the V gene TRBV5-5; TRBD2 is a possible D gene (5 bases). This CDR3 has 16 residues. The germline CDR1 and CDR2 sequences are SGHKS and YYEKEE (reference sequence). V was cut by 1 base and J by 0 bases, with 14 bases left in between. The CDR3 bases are TGTGCCAGCAGCTTGCCTAGGACGGGGAGCTCCTACGAGCAGTACTTC. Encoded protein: CASSLPRTGSSYEQYF. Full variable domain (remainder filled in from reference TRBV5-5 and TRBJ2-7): DAGVTQSPTHLIKTRGQQVTLRCSPISGHKSVSWYQQVLGQGPQFIFQYYEKEERGRGNFPDRFSARQFPNYSSELNVNALLLGDSALYLCASSLPRTGSSYEQYFGPGTRLTVT.

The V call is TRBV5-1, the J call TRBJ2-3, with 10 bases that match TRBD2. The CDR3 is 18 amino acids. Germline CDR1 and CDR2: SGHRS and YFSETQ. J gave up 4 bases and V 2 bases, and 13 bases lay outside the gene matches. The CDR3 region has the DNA TGCGCCAGCAGCTTACTAGCGGGGTTGGGTGGAGGTGCAGATACGCAGTATTTT. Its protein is CASSLLAGLGGGADTQYF.

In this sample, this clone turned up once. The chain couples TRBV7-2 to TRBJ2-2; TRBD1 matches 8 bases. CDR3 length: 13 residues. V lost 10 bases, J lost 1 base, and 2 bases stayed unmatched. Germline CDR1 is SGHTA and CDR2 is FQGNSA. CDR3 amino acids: CATGTGNTGELFF. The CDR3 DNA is TGTGCCACCGGGACAGGGAACACCGGGGAGCTGTTTTTT.

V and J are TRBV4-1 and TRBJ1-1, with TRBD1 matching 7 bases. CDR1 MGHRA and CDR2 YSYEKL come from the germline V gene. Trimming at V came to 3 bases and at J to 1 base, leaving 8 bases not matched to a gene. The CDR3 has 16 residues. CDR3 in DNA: TGCGCCAGCAGCCACCCTCGAAGGGGGCCGAACACTGAAGCTTTCTTT. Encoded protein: CASSHPRRGPNTEAFF.

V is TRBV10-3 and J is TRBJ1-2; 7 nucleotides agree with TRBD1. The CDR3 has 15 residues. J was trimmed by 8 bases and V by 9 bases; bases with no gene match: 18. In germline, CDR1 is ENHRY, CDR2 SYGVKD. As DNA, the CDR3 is TGTGCCATTCGGGGCGACAGGGACAAATCGGGAGGCTACACCTTC. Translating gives CAIRGDRDKSGGYTF.

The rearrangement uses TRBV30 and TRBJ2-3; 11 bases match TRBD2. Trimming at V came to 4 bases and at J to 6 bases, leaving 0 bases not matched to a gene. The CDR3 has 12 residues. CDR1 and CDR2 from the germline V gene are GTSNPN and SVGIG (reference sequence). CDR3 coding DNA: TGTGCCTGGACTAGCGGGGGGGATACGCAGTATTTT. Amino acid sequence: CAWTSGGDTQYF.

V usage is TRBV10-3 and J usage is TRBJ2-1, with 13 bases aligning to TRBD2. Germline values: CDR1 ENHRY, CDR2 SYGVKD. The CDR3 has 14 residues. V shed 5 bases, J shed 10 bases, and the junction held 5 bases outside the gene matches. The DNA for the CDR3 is TGTGCCATCAGTAGGACTAGCGGGGGAGGCGAGCAGTTCTTC. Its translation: CAISRTSGGGEQFF.